This T cell receptor beta chain was retrieved from a study of T cells in Graves' hyperthyroidism and ophthalmopathy (dated by TCRdb to about 2019). With respect to the entire study: Peripheral blood samples were taken at initial diagnosis, before any treatment was given. Prospective prediction of ophthalmopathy was tested in an independent validation cohort consisting of 18 hyperthyroidism patients and about 17 patients who later progressed to ophthalmopathy. The 100 discovery patients were randomly split 7:3 into training and test sets. After sampling, hyperthyroidism patients received methimazole starting at 30 mg daily, and ophthalmopathy patients received high-dose intravenous methylprednisolone. To identify distinguishing TCR V-J signatures, a discovery cohort of 95 to 100 patients was used, comprising some 45 with Graves' ophthalmopathy and 57 with stable Graves' hyperthyroidism. The study also compared thyroid tissue and blood T-cell repertoires from about six Graves' hyperthyroidism patients. The paper describes TCR Vbeta CDR3 sequencing of roughly 130 peripheral blood samples, made up of roughly 45 ophthalmopathy patients, roughly 72 hyperthyroidism patients and around 17 progressor patients. The investigation overall reported the following: Sample size was not statistically predetermined, and blinding of investigators to group allocation was not performed. A 13 V-J signature model separated ophthalmopathy from stable hyperthyroidism, with 87.88% sensitivity and approximately 81% specificity in cross-validation and 80%/75% in testing. In validation, progression to ophthalmopathy was predicted by the model with nearly 71% sensitivity and 72% to 85% specificity, a median of roughly six months before onset. Blood samples also contained most of the expanded thyroid clonotypes (frequency above 0.001), which suggests that blood repertoires may reflect thyroid immune responses.

This clonotype was counted at least ten times. The antigen it recognizes is unknown. No base quality values were provided; no much bigger clone lies one nucleotide off. V is shortened by 7 bases, J by 7 bases, and the region joining them spans 20 bases. Reading the germline V gene gives CDR1 SNHLY and CDR2 FYNNEI. The CDR3 contains 16 residues, cysteine and phenylalanine counted. Here the CDR3 DNA is all that survives: 48 bases in frame from base 1. TCR beta CDR3 regions were amplified from RNA transcripts. The first round of RT-PCR for the TCR CDR3 was performed with the HTBI primer set and the Qiagen OneStep RT-PCR kit. Libraries were constructed in a second round of multiplex PCR, after which size selection and purification were carried out. The libraries were sequenced on an Illumina HiSeq2000 using paired-end 100 bp reads. The study's own analysis went as follows. SOAPnuke was used to process the raw data, removing reads that contained adapters or uncalled bases, had a mean Phred below 15, or lacked an exact match to the constant primer or identifier. High-quality paired reads were merged with COPE v1.2.5, and unique nucleotide sequences were defined as clonotypes. Clonotypes were aligned to IMGT TRBV, TRBD and TRBJ reference segments using MiTCR v1.1. Only V-J combinations with frequency above 0.0001, covering about 99% of repertoires, were analysed. A TCS score was defined as the ratio of F50 (clonal expansion) to E x V (chaos), with BLOSUM62-based TCRdist applied between CDR3 peptides within each V-J. Welch's t-statistics and random forest reduced around 520 V-J features to 10 to 15, which were used in a naive Bayes classifier (R e1071). TCRdb passed the public sequencing reads through fastp at Q25 and MiXCR, retaining productive beta sequences. CDR3 protein sequences are deduplicated, and each keeps its most common genes and DNA. The authors' filters were not applied to this entry. The sample records roughly 420,000 distinct CDR3 sequences, roughly an eighth of which are singletons. The ten largest account for approximately 5.8% of the sample.

A patient counted as having stable Graves' hyperthyroidism if no progression to ophthalmopathy occurred over 18 months of follow-up. Hyperthyroidism patients were newly diagnosed, had a disease duration of under 2 months, and were aged 18 to 65 years. Any patient with an uncontrolled infection, another autoimmune disease, pregnancy or lactation was excluded. Diagnoses were based on clinical symptoms, serum thyroxine and TRAb, thyroid ultrasound and orbital computed tomography. PBMCs were separated from 10 ml of fresh peripheral blood using Ficoll-Paque density gradient centrifugation. Total RNA was extracted using Trizol reagent, and RNA quality was assessed on an Agilent 2100 Bioanalyzer.

This receptor was taken from a young woman with Graves' hyperthyroidism. The rearrangement joined TRBV2 to TRBJ1-6; perhaps TRBD1 is the D gene, with 6 bases matching. Sequencing was carried out using blood. The CDR3 reads CASIEGAGDRNSPLHF. The DNA is TGTGCCAGCATCGAGGGCGCAGGGGATCGAAATTCACCCCTCCACTTT.